This is a list of T cell receptor beta chains from one sample in a study of beta chain features in type 1 diabetes. The protocol was immunoSEQ multiplex PCR, while the TCRdb copy is restricted to in-frame clones and leaves out a portion. Of about 700,000 clones in the sample, over 10% are singletons; the top ten hold approximately 0.022%. Sequenced material: naive CD4+ T cells from blood. These receptor sequences come from a young man with type 1 diabetes. Both conserved end residues are part of each CDR3. Fields, in order: D gene, V gene, J gene, clone size, CDR3 protein, CDR3 DNA. The D gene is left open where the match is weak. Where a row states a size, it is once, few, many or the class of an expanded clone; other rows omit it.

.	TRBV5-1	TRBJ1-6	few	CASSLAMEVDSPLHF	TGCGCCAGCAGCTTGGCTATGGAAGTGGATTCACCCCTCCACTTT
TRBD1	TRBV6-6	TRBJ1-1	.	CASSYGQGNTEAFF	TGTGCCAGCAGTTACGGACAGGGGAACACTGAAGCTTTCTTT
.	TRBV7-9	TRBJ2-5	few	CASSRTTQETQYF	TGTGCCAGCAGCCGGACTACCCAAGAGACCCAGTACTTC
TRBD2	TRBV10-3	TRBJ2-7	.	CAISESTSGGFEQYF	TGTGCCATCAGTGAGTCGACTAGCGGGGGGTTCGAGCAGTACTTC
TRBD1	TRBV7-3	TRBJ1-1	few	CASSPAPVQGAVTEAFF	TGTGCCAGCAGCCCCGCTCCGGTCCAGGGGGCAGTGACTGAAGCTTTCTTT
.	TRBV11-1	TRBJ1-3	.	CASSSDFRVEDSGNTIYF	TGTGCCAGCAGCTCGGACTTCAGGGTGGAGGACTCTGGAAACACCATATATTTT
.	TRBV2	TRBJ2-2	few	CASSETPQNGELFF	TGTGCCAGCAGTGAGACCCCTCAGAACGGGGAGCTGTTTTTT
.	TRBV6-5	TRBJ1-1	.	CAISSTAVNTEAFF	TGTGCCATCAGCTCGACGGCCGTGAACACTGAAGCTTTCTTT
TRBD1	TRBV5-6	TRBJ2-4	.	CASSLEGGGYIQYF	TGTGCCAGCAGCTTGGAAGGGGGCGGATACATTCAGTACTTC
TRBD1	TRBV2	TRBJ1-5	few	CASSSGQGYQPQHF	TGTGCCAGCAGTAGCGGACAGGGGTATCAGCCCCAGCATTTT
.	TRBV7-8	TRBJ2-2	.	CASSLGGPYTGELFF	TGTGCCAGCAGCTTAGGAGGGCCTTACACCGGGGAGCTGTTTTTT
.	TRBV28	TRBJ2-7	few	CASSLGGEVYEQYF	TGTGCCAGCAGTTTGGGCGGGGAGGTGTACGAGCAGTACTTC
.	TRBV19	TRBJ1-5	.	CASTDTSNQPQHF	TGTGCCAGTACTGACACTAGCAATCAGCCCCAGCATTTT
.	TRBV9	TRBJ2-7	.	CASSVAGHPYEQYF	TGTGCCAGCAGCGTAGCGGGACACCCCTACGAGCAGTACTTC
.	TRBV9	TRBJ2-5	few	CASSVGGAQETQYF	TGTGCCAGCAGCGTAGGGGGGGCCCAAGAGACCCAGTACTTC
.	TRBV5-1	TRBJ1-1	.	CASSFDRVNTEAFF	TGCGCCAGCAGCTTTGACCGGGTGAACACTGAAGCTTTCTTT
TRBD1	TRBV18	TRBJ1-3	.	CASSPQGASGNTIYF	TGTGCCAGCTCACCACAGGGGGCTTCTGGAAACACCATATATTTT
TRBD1	TRBV30	TRBJ1-6	.	CAYGAFQGASYNSPLHF	TGTGCCTACGGGGCGTTTCAGGGGGCTTCCTATAATTCACCCCTCCACTTT
TRBD1	TRBV19	TRBJ2-6	.	CASTDSGTGGSGANVLTF	TGTGCCAGTACCGACTCCGGGACAGGGGGCTCTGGGGCCAACGTCCTGACTTTC
.	TRBV29-1	TRBJ1-1	few	CSAALTEAFF	TGCAGCGCCGCTTTAACTGAAGCTTTCTTT
.	TRBV5-1	TRBJ2-1	few	CASSPSLGAGSYNEQFF	TGCGCCAGCAGCCCCAGTCTGGGGGCAGGGTCCTACAATGAGCAGTTCTTC
.	TRBV7-6	TRBJ1-5	.	CASSLAGQPQHF	TGTGCCAGCAGCTTAGCGGGTCAGCCCCAGCATTTT
.	TRBV29-1	TRBJ1-1	.	CSVQAGTTEAFF	TGCAGCGTCCAGGCAGGCACCACTGAAGCTTTCTTT
.	TRBV7-9	TRBJ1-5	.	CASSLGGHSNQPQHF	TGTGCCAGCAGCTTGGGGGGACATAGCAATCAGCCCCAGCATTTT
TRBD2	TRBV11-2	TRBJ2-3	.	CASSTGLAADTQYF	TGTGCCAGCAGCACGGGACTAGCGGCAGATACGCAGTATTTT
.	TRBV29-1	TRBJ2-7	few	CSVLTEYIYEQYF	TGCAGCGTGCTGACAGAATATATCTACGAGCAGTACTTC
.	TRBV6-4	TRBJ2-2	few	CASSEPNTGELFF	TGTGCCAGCAGTGAGCCGAACACCGGGGAGCTGTTTTTT
TRBD1	TRBV10-3	TRBJ2-5	few	CAISTGTGTQETQYF	TGTGCCATCAGTACCGGGACAGGGACTCAAGAGACCCAGTACTTC
.	TRBV30	TRBJ2-3	few	CAWTNSWGQGQGDTQYF	TGTGCCTGGACCAATTCCTGGGGGCAGGGGCAGGGGGATACGCAGTATTTT
.	TRBV15	TRBJ1-2	.	CATSRDEERNTF	TGTGCCACCAGCAGAGATGAAGAGAGAAACACCTTC
TRBD2	TRBV6-5	TRBJ2-7	few	CASSYGGGAYEQYF	TGTGCCAGCAGTTACGGCGGGGGGGCTTACGAGCAGTACTTC
.	TRBV30	TRBJ2-2	.	CAWSVRSGELFF	TGTGCCTGGAGTGTACGTAGCGGGGAGCTGTTTTTT
TRBD1	TRBV6-1	TRBJ2-1	.	CASKSRDSNEQFF	TGTGCCAGCAAGTCAAGGGACAGCAATGAGCAGTTCTTC
.	TRBV29-1	TRBJ2-5	.	CSVRPGQETQYF	TGCAGCGTCCGCCCAGGGCAAGAGACCCAGTACTTC
TRBD1	TRBV30	TRBJ2-5	few	CAWGTGGEETQYF	TGTGCCTGGGGAACAGGGGGCGAAGAGACCCAGTACTTC
TRBD1	TRBV28	TRBJ1-2	.	CATQGADYGYTF	TGTGCCACCCAGGGGGCGGACTATGGCTACACCTTC
.	TRBV4-1	TRBJ2-2	.	CASSHGGNTGELFF	TGCGCCAGCAGCCATGGGGGTAACACCGGGGAGCTGTTTTTT
.	TRBV5-6	TRBJ1-1	few	CASSLWVLETEAFF	TGTGCCAGCAGCTTGTGGGTACTTGAGACTGAAGCTTTCTTT
.	TRBV5-6	TRBJ2-7	.	CASSFGTLNGREYF	TGTGCCAGCAGCTTTGGGACACTTAACGGACGGGAGTACTTC
.	TRBV9	TRBJ1-1	.	CASSLDPNGATFF	TGTGCCAGCAGCCTTGATCCCAACGGGGCGACTTTCTTT
TRBD1	TRBV6-5	TRBJ1-5	.	CASSRDREGNQPQHF	TGTGCCAGCAGCAGGGACAGGGAGGGGAATCAGCCCCAGCATTTT
.	TRBV9	TRBJ1-2	few	CASSVATRTANYGYTF	TGTGCCAGCAGCGTAGCTACGAGGACAGCTAACTATGGCTACACCTTC
TRBD2	TRBV5-1	TRBJ2-7	.	CASSLGTSGYYEQYF	TGCGCCAGCAGCTTGGGGACTAGCGGCTACTACGAGCAGTACTTC
.	TRBV7-2	TRBJ1-1	few	CASSPQTEAFF	TGTGCCAGCAGCCCCCAGACTGAAGCTTTCTTT
TRBD1	TRBV6-1	TRBJ2-7	.	CASGEPGQGAKEQYF	TGTGCCAGCGGGGAACCGGGACAGGGGGCGAAGGAGCAGTACTTC
.	TRBV7-9	TRBJ2-3	.	CASSSGGGLTDTQYF	TGTGCCAGCAGCTCCGGCGGGGGCTTGACAGATACGCAGTATTTT
.	TRBV5-1	TRBJ2-5	.	CASSQGTQETQYF	TGCGCCAGCAGCCAAGGGACGCAAGAGACCCAGTACTTC
TRBD2	TRBV7-2	TRBJ2-5	.	CASSSGLPPGETQYF	TGTGCCAGCAGCTCGGGACTACCGCCAGGGGAGACCCAGTACTTC
.	TRBV7-9	TRBJ1-5	few	CASSLDPSNQPQHF	TGTGCCAGCAGCCTAGACCCTAGCAATCAGCCCCAGCATTTT
TRBD1	TRBV30	TRBJ2-1	few	CAWTSGQGSYNEQFF	TGTGCCTGGACCAGTGGACAGGGATCCTACAATGAGCAGTTCTTC
.	TRBV25-1	TRBJ2-3	few	CASSDRVTDTQYF	TGTGCCAGCAGTGACAGGGTTACAGATACGCAGTATTTT
TRBD2	TRBV7-2	TRBJ2-3	.	CASSPSRLAGTGTQYF	TGTGCCAGCAGCCCATCCAGACTAGCGGGGACGGGTACGCAGTATTTT
TRBD1	TRBV5-1	TRBJ1-5	.	CASSEQGAGQPQHF	TGCGCCAGCAGCGAGCAGGGGGCCGGTCAGCCCCAGCATTTT
.	TRBV4-1	TRBJ1-5	few	CASSRLPTGDQPQHF	TGCGCCAGCAGCCGCCTTCCGACGGGGGATCAGCCCCAGCATTTT
TRBD1	TRBV29-1	TRBJ1-2	few	CSVAQGAWDGYTF	TGCAGCGTTGCCCAGGGGGCGTGGGATGGCTACACCTTC